This T cell receptor (beta chain) was documented in a study of beta chain features in type 1 diabetes (dated by TCRdb to 2017 to 2018). Regarding the study in general: Mean age, gender distribution, total cell number and subset yield did not differ between patients and healthy donors. A total of approximately 100,000,000 sorted cells were examined across all samples, and the number of cells per subset was strongly correlated with RNA yield. In the study, recently diagnosed type 1 diabetes patients and matched healthy donors were compared on the TCRB repertoires of their sorted circulating CD4+ T cell subsets. Regulatory and stem cell-like memory subsets were obtained from only 8 patients and roughly eight healthy donors, while naive and central memory subsets were obtained from all 30 or so donors. On the study overall, not on this receptor specifically: Because cDNA rather than genomic DNA was sequenced, highly expressing activated cells could have been over-represented, although no difference in activation and CD3 levels was found between groups. Naive, central memory and regulatory TCRB repertoires appeared to be more similar among patients than among healthy donors. At VDJ recombination sites, patients with type 1 diabetes made fewer insertions and deleted more nucleotides, a pattern implying thymic rearrangement abnormalities. Shorter templates might be favored by PCR, yet because patient and control samples were amplified and corrected together, any such skew would affect both groups equally. HLA sub-analyses involved small numbers of individuals, so any influence of HLA type on TCRB rearrangement remained unresolved. A moderate but significant shortening of TCRB CDR3 length was observed in type 1 diabetes patients in all four CD4+ subsets.

A word on this clone: Its antigen has not been determined. No base quality values were provided; no much bigger clone lies one nucleotide off.

From each donor, a single peripheral blood sample of 90 to 150 mL on average was drawn into heparinised tubes. Naive, central memory, regulatory and stem cell-like memory CD4+ T cells were sorted on a BD FACSAria II using a panel including CD45RO, CCR7, CD25, CD127, CD95 and CD27. All sorted populations exceeded 95% purity. PBMCs were isolated right away by Lymphoprep density gradient centrifugation and were stained directly, without culture. To minimize batch effects, samples were stained and sorted in pairs, one healthy donor with one patient per experiment. The High Capacity cDNA Reverse Transcription Kit was used to reverse transcribe all of the isolated RNA, meaning that expressed TCRB transcripts were what got sequenced. Deep immunoSEQ sequencing was performed on naive, central memory and regulatory T cell samples, with an average of roughly 3.6 million total reads per sample. After sorted cells were lysed in RLT buffer, RNA was extracted with DNase-treated RNeasy Micro or Mini kits, with the choice depending on cell number. Each cell subset was processed on its own to prevent cross-contamination, while patient and healthy donor samples were processed together. The immunoSEQ multiplex PCR was used to amplify TCRB sequences from cDNA, yielding 87-bp fragments that span the CDR3 region. The amplicons were sequenced using the Illumina HiSeq platform. As for the authors' bioinformatics: Synthetic template baselines were used to correct PCR bias computationally, reads within Hamming distance 2 were collapsed, and singletons that could not be merged were discarded. By aligning reads against IMGT, V, D and J genes, CDR3 length, and insertions or deletions at six rearrangement sites were assigned. Within each subset, clonotype counts were normalized to sorted cell number, and only after that were true diversity and Gini coefficients computed with the tcR R package. The overlap coefficient, calculated on TCRB nucleotide sequences, was used to measure repertoire sharing. Out-of-frame TCRB sequences from naive cells were analyzed as a proxy for the pre-selection repertoire. Here the immuneACCESS table is served through TCRdb, limited to in-frame sequences with V and J called. Missing clones are a known gap in these copies; in checked studies unresolved V genes cover under half, and the rest lacks a known reason. That table is the source of V, J and clone size, and D and trimming were worked out from the DNA. The sample table lists around 330,000 clones, 8% to 13% of them with a count of one. Approximately 0.016% of the sample comes from the top ten.

The CDR3, from cysteine to phenylalanine, totals 13 residues. Only the CDR3 DNA stays, 39 bases, in frame from base 1. V is cut back by 0 bases and J by 5 bases, with 2 bases in the junction unmatched. CDR1 is given as SGDLS and CDR2 as YYNGEE, both from the germline V gene. The sequenced sample consisted of naive CD4+ T cells from blood. The label giving this sample's cell subset or site can be read as: true naive CD4+ T cells. The chain joins TRBV9 to TRBJ2-7, and TRBD2 aligns with 7 junction nucleotides. This TCR was sampled from a woman younger than 45 in good health. CDR3 sequence: CASSVAGGNEQYF. At the DNA level, the sequence is TGTGCCAGCAGCGTAGCGGGGGGTAACGAGCAGTACTTC.